This TCR beta chain was sequenced in a study of blood T cell repertoires in COVID-19. Study details: Donors in the United States, Italy and Spain gave samples during acute or convalescent COVID-19. PBMCs, B-cell-depleted T cells, or T cells provided the cDNA or gDNA that made up the material.

Germline V CDR1 and CDR2: LNHDA, SQIVND (reference sequence). V lost 2 bases, J lost 2 bases, and 11 bases stayed unmatched. This CDR3 spans 19 amino acids. In its sample, this clone was seen once. As handled by the study authors: Reference gene primer amplification yielded estimated nucleated cell counts. Sequencing used immunoSEQ multiplex PCR; TCRdb keeps in-frame clones, though not all of them. The DNA gave D and trimming, while V, J and clone size come from that table. The sample lists roughly 67,000 clones, 88% occurring once. The sequencing input was peripheral blood. This sequence was found in a woman aged 60-70 years with acute or convalescent COVID-19. V gene TRBV19 combines with J gene TRBJ1-6; 8 bases line up with TRBD1. The CDR3 bases are TGTGCCAGTAGTATATCCCGTGGACAGGGAAGCACCTATAATTCACCCCTCCACTTT. This translates into CASSISRGQGSTYNSPLHF.